This TCR beta chain was identified during a study of OX40 agonist ivuxolimab in advanced cancers. As concerns this clone: Its target is unknown.

The V end lost 5 bases, the J end lost 7 bases, and 8 bases lay between the germline ends. The CDR3 contains 11 residues. CDR1 is SEHNR, CDR2 FQNEAQ, per germline (reference sequence). Assay: immunoSEQ multiplex PCR; the TCRdb copy retains only in-frame clones and omits some. The repertoire holds more than 100,000 clones, with under 95% as singletons. The study's findings and limits: The average count of expanded clones was higher among CD8+ T cells than among CD4+. Researchers did not determine the expanded peripheral T cells' antigen specificity.

The V call is TRBV7-9, the J call TRBJ1-2; perhaps TRBD1 as D (5 bases). The sequence was obtained from an adult with an advanced solid tumor such as melanoma, head and neck, liver or kidney cancer. Here the sequenced sample was CD4+ or CD8+ T cells sorted from blood, taken in a trial of the OX40 agonist ivuxolimab. CDR3 sequence: CASSSRVGYTF. As DNA, the CDR3 is TGTGCCAGCAGCAGCAGGGTTGGCTACACCTTC.